These T cell receptor beta chains were read from a single sample in a study of blood T cells in healthy people across ages. TCRdb re-derived calls from the 5' RACE reads in MiXCR, one entry per CDR3 protein. The data contain approximately 1.5 million distinct CDR3 sequences, roughly 30% of them seen just once; the ten biggest clones take up 11%. Material for sequencing was blood. The origin of the receptors is a woman between 25 and 40 years old in good health. Each CDR3 is given with its conserved first and last residue. D genes are given only for firm matches. Size is stated for part of the rows, as once, few or many counts, or as a class when the clone is expanded.

j_call | d_call | v_call | clone_size | cdr3_aa | cdr3_nt
TRBJ1-4 | NA | TRBV10-3 | NA | CATKAGTRNEKLFF | TGTGCCACCAAAGCCGGGACAAGGAATGAAAAACTGTTTTTT
TRBJ2-7 | NA | TRBV6-1 | NA | CASSEFPRVSSYEQYF | TGTGCCAGCAGTGAATTCCCCAGGGTTAGCTCCTACGAGCAGTACTTC
TRBJ1-2 | NA | TRBV4-1 | few | CASSSYRGSGYTF | TGCGCCAGCAGCTCTTACCGGGGGTCCGGCTACACCTTC
TRBJ2-5 | NA | TRBV2 | few | CASSDWLQETQYF | TGTGCCAGCAGTGATTGGCTACAAGAGACCCAGTACTTC
TRBJ2-5 | TRBD1 | TRBV27 | NA | CASSWTGEFQTQYF | TGTGCCAGCAGTTGGACAGGGGAGTTTCAGACCCAGTACTTC
TRBJ2-1 | TRBD2 | TRBV6-1 | NA | CASNLWTSGINEQFF | TGTGCCAGCAATCTGTGGACTAGCGGGATTAATGAACAGTTCTTC
TRBJ2-7 | NA | TRBV9 | many | CASSVGLGEQYF | TGTGCCAGCAGCGTAGGCCTGGGCGAGCAGTACTTC
TRBJ1-6 | NA | TRBV6-1 | NA | CASSEDKIPNSPLHF | TGTGCCAGCAGTGAAGACAAGATCCCAAATTCACCCCTCCACTTT
TRBJ2-2 | NA | TRBV10-3 | few | CAIRFSDSPGELFF | TGTGCCATCAGATTTAGCGACAGCCCGGGGGAGCTGTTTTTT
TRBJ2-3 | NA | TRBV11-2 | few | CASSLTRAKDTQYF | TGTGCCAGCAGCCTAACGAGAGCGAAAGATACGCAGTATTTT
TRBJ1-6 | NA | TRBV20-1 | few | CSALDSLVGTLHF | TGCAGTGCGTTAGACAGTTTAGTGGGCACCCTCCACTTT
TRBJ1-2 | TRBD1 | TRBV7-2 | few | CASSRLGPDRAGYTF | TGTGCCAGCAGCCGCCTAGGGCCCGACAGGGCTGGCTACACCTTC
TRBJ2-7 | TRBD1 | TRBV27 | few | CASSFDGQGYEQYF | TGTGCCAGCAGTTTTGATGGACAGGGGTACGAGCAGTACTTC
TRBJ2-3 | TRBD2 | TRBV6-1 | once | CASSEVSGGRTDTQYF | TGTGCCAGCAGTGAAGTTAGCGGGGGGCGCACAGATACGCAGTATTTT
TRBJ2-7 | TRBD1 | TRBV7-9 | few | CASSLASGTGGLSYEQYF | TGTGCCAGCAGCTTAGCATCCGGGACAGGGGGCCTTTCCTACGAGCAGTACTTC
TRBJ2-1 | NA | TRBV20-1 | few | CSATSGNSYNEQFF | TGCAGTGCTACAAGCGGCAACTCCTACAATGAGCAGTTCTTC
TRBJ1-1 | NA | TRBV20-1 | few | CSAGRNTEAFF | TGCAGTGCGGGGAGGAACACTGAAGCTTTCTTT
TRBJ2-7 | NA | TRBV20-1 | NA | CSARGTPSFYEQYF | TGCAGTGCTAGGGGGACCCCATCCTTTTACGAGCAGTACTTC
TRBJ2-1 | TRBD2 | TRBV20-1 | NA | CSARDPWTSRYNEQFF | TGCAGTGCTAGAGATCCCTGGACTAGCAGGTACAATGAGCAGTTCTTC
TRBJ1-4 | TRBD1 | TRBV27 | NA | CASSPIDPGQGYEKLFF | TGTGCCAGCAGTCCGATTGATCCGGGACAGGGGTATGAAAAACTGTTTTTT
TRBJ2-1 | TRBD2 | TRBV29-1 | many | CSVGGLAGGYEQFF | TGCAGCGTTGGGGGACTAGCGGGAGGTTATGAGCAGTTCTTC
TRBJ2-3 | TRBD2 | TRBV7-8 | NA | CASSLRLAGGEDTQYF | TGTGCCAGCAGCTTACGACTAGCGGGAGGGGAAGATACGCAGTATTTT
TRBJ1-1 | NA | TRBV12-3/TRBV12-4 | NA | CASSPVRNTEAFF | TGTGCCAGCAGCCCCGTTCGGAACACTGAAGCTTTCTTT
TRBJ2-3 | TRBD2 | TRBV20-1 | few | CSARGLADNTDTQYF | TGCAGTGCTAGAGGCCTAGCGGATAACACAGATACGCAGTATTTT
TRBJ2-1 | TRBD2 | TRBV20-1 | few | CSVHSGTPGNEQFF | TGCAGTGTCCATAGCGGGACCCCGGGAAATGAGCAGTTCTTC
TRBJ2-7 | NA | TRBV4-1 | NA | CASSPSGAYNEQYF | TGCGCCAGCAGCCCATCAGGGGCCTACAATGAGCAGTACTTC
TRBJ1-4 | TRBD1 | TRBV4-2 | NA | CASSQGQAGGEKLFF | TGTGCCAGCAGCCAAGGCCAAGCAGGGGGCGAAAAACTGTTTTTT
TRBJ2-5 | TRBD2 | TRBV20-1 | NA | CSARGLAGDPRETQYF | TGCAGTGCTAGGGGACTAGCGGGGGACCCTCGGGAGACCCAGTACTTC